This T cell receptor beta chain was identified in a study of blood T cells in healthy people across ages. Broader study findings: PBMCs went unsorted, and a conclusive naive versus antigen-experienced comparison was therefore prevented. TCR beta diversity, measured per million T cells, fell in a roughly linear way with age. Diversity figures based on one million T cells were deemed too low.

Then a second PCR, running roughly 7 to 11 cycles, was carried out with a sample-barcoded 5' primer and a J-beta primer mix. Through a template-switch adaptor with 12 random nucleotides, each cDNA molecule received a tag. One entry per CDR3 protein results from TCRdb running MiXCR on the 5' RACE reads. This table holds hundreds of thousands of distinct CDR3 sequences, about 30% found once. This clonotype appeared a few times. Its antigen is unknown. This TCR was recovered from a woman older than 75 in good health. The sequenced material came from blood.

CDR3 nucleotides: TGCGCCTCCCTCTCCGGAGGGGGGAACACTGAAGCTTTCTTT. Amino acid sequence: CASLSGGGNTEAFF. The rearrangement links TRBV5-1 to TRBJ1-1; D perhaps matches TRBD1 (6 bases). Germline loops: CDR1 SGHRS, CDR2 YFSETQ. This CDR3 contains 14 residues. Between the trimmed V and J ends, which lost 10 bases and 1 base, there was a span of 17 bases.